Below, 29 T cell receptor beta chains from the same sample are listed, as sequenced in a study of T-cell memory formation after mild COVID-19. From the 5' RACE reads, TCRdb called clonotypes with MiXCR, one entry per CDR3 protein. The sample has 300,000 to 350,000 distinct CDR3 sequences; about 13% are singletons. The specimen was PBMCs or a T cell subset sorted from them (not recorded which). The receptor source for this set is a man younger than 35 who had mild COVID-19 (a few samples of this study predate the infection). Cell type and time point are not known.

The chain couples TRBV12-3 or TRBV12-4 to TRBJ1-5, with unresolved D. V lost 3 bases and J 7 bases, leaving 10 bases between the germline ends. The CDR3 runs to 13 residues. The CDR3 sequence is CASSLAADQPQHF. CDR3 sequence (DNA): TGTGCCAGCAGTTTGGCGGCGGACCAGCCCCAGCATTTT.

V gene TRBV12-3 or TRBV12-4 combines with J gene TRBJ2-3, with 10 bases matching TRBD2. V dropped 5 bases and J dropped 2; count of bases not matched to a gene: 7. The CDR3 has 16 amino acids. CDR3 bases: TGTGCCAGCAGTCCTGGACTAGCGGAGAACACAGATACGCAGTATTTT. It codes for CASSPGLAENTDTQYF.

J is TRBJ1-2 and V is TRBV11-2; D gene unclear. Germline loops: CDR1 SGHAT, CDR2 FQNNGV. The CDR3 length is 14 residues. Trimming stripped 2 bases from V and 6 bases from J, with 13 bases between. CDR3 in DNA: TGTGCCAGCAGCTTACTCGGGTGGGGAAATGGCTACACCTTC. Amino acids: CASSLLGWGNGYTF.

This clonotype was counted between two and nine times. The J gene is TRBJ2-5, the V gene TRBV29-1; D gene uncertain. Trimming removed 6 bases from V and 5 bases from J, with 7 bases in between. Germline CDR1 is SQVTM and CDR2 is ANQGSEA. The CDR3 covers 10 residues. CDR3 DNA sequence: TGCAGCGTGCGTTGGGAGACCCAGTACTTC. Protein: CSVRWETQYF.

In this sample, this clonotype turned up many times. At one end the junction does not follow the germline gene, possibly because of a read error. The chain is built from TRBV5-1 and TRBJ2-3; TRBD2 might be the D (5 bases). Germline CDR1 and CDR2: SGHRS and YFSETQ. The CDR3 is 14 amino acids. Here the CDR3 reads CASSLGVSTDTQYF. CDR3 DNA: TGTGCCAGCAGCCTCGGGGTTAGCACAGATACGCAGTATTTT.

At least ten counts were recorded for this clonotype. The rearrangement uses TRBV7-9 and TRBJ2-3; D possibly corresponds to TRBD2 (6 bases). Trimming took 6 bases from V and 5 from J, leaving 12 bases between them. Germline V gene lookup returns CDR1 SEHNR and CDR2 FQNEAQ (reference sequence). This CDR3 region has 13 residues. This CDR3 reads CASRGLSQDTQYF. In nucleotides, the CDR3 is TGTGCCAGCAGGGGACTGTCACAAGATACGCAGTATTTT.

This clonotype appeared many times. CDR3 amino acids: CASSSSGGANTGELFF. CDR3 DNA: TGTGCCAGCAGCTCTAGCGGGGGGGCGAACACCGGGGAGCTGTTTTTT. The chain is built from TRBV7-3 and TRBJ2-2, with 12 bases aligning to TRBD2. V gave up 4 bases and J gave up 0 bases; unmatched junction bases: 0. The germline gives CDR1 SGHTA, CDR2 FQGTGA. This CDR3 has 16 residues.

In this sample, this clonotype turned up many times. The chain uses TRBV20-1 and TRBJ1-2; D remains unclear. This CDR3 has 9 residues. Between the trimmed V and J ends, which lost 0 bases and 10 bases, there was a span of 3 bases. Germline lookup yields CDR1 DFQATT and CDR2 SNEGSKA (reference sequence). CDR3 protein: CSARDAYTF. As DNA, the CDR3 is TGCAGTGCTAGAGATGCCTACACCTTC.

In this sample, this clonotype turned up many times. The V gene is TRBV5-1, the J gene TRBJ2-7; no clear D gene. Germline assignment: CDR1 SGHRS and CDR2 YFSETQ. V shed 4 bases and J shed 0 bases, with 8 bases lying between them. This CDR3 spans 13 amino acids. CDR3 loop: CASSPHGSYEQYF. The CDR3 nucleotides read TGCGCCAGCAGCCCTCACGGCTCCTACGAGCAGTACTTC.

This clonotype turned up a few times. The chain employs TRBV20-1 and TRBJ2-7; TRBD2 agrees at 8 bases. Looked up from germline, CDR1 is DFQATT and CDR2 is SNEGSKA (reference sequence). The CDR3 contains 13 residues. With V trimmed by 0 bases and J by 5 bases, 3 bases remained unmatched. The CDR3 is CSARETSAHEQYF. CDR3 coding DNA: TGCAGTGCTAGAGAGACTAGCGCGCACGAGCAGTACTTC.

The table lists this clonotype with many counts. V and J are TRBV4-3 and TRBJ1-2; D gene unclear. The CDR3 totals 15 residues. With 2 bases removed from V and 7 bases from J, the gap between germline ends came to 17 bases. The V gene's germline CDR1 is LGHNA and CDR2 YSLEER. The chain's CDR3 is CASSQSSAGEAGYTF. For the CDR3, the DNA is TGCGCCAGCAGCCAATCCTCAGCCGGTGAAGCTGGCTACACCTTC.

The gene calls are TRBV5-1 and TRBJ2-3, with 8 bases identical to TRBD2. V shed 3 bases and J 0 bases; nucleotides not matched to a gene: 6. Per the germline V gene, CDR1 is SGHRS and CDR2 is YFSETQ. The CDR3 runs to 16 residues. Here the CDR3 reads CASSYAGGPSTDTQYF. The CDR3 coding sequence is TGCGCCAGCAGCTATGCGGGGGGCCCTAGCACAGATACGCAGTATTTT. Drawing the rest from reference TRBV5-1 and TRBJ2-3, the complete variable domain is KAGVTQTPRYLIKTRGQQVTLSCSPISGHRSVSWYQQTPGQGLQFLFEYFSETQRNKGNFPGRFSGRQFSNSRSEMNVSTLELGDSALYLCASSYAGGPSTDTQYFGPGTRLTVL.

In its sample, this clonotype was seen many times. The DNA for the CDR3 is TGCGCCAGCAGCTTTACTAGCGGGGGCCCGCGCTACAATGAGCAGTTCTTC. Encoded protein: CASSFTSGGPRYNEQFF. V and J are TRBV5-1 and TRBJ2-1; 11 nucleotides agree with TRBD2. Trimming took 2 bases from V and 3 from J; bases not matched to a gene: 7. This CDR3 has 17 residues. Germline V CDR1 and CDR2: SGHRS, YFSETQ. Full variable domain (remainder filled in from reference TRBV5-1 and TRBJ2-1): KAGVTQTPRYLIKTRGQQVTLSCSPISGHRSVSWYQQTPGQGLQFLFEYFSETQRNKGNFPGRFSGRQFSNSRSEMNVSTLELGDSALYLCASSFTSGGPRYNEQFFGPGTRLTVL.

This clonotype occurred a few times. The chain recombines TRBV7-6 with TRBJ2-3; 8 nucleotides line up with TRBD2. CDR1 and CDR2 from the germline V gene are SGHVS and FNYEAQ. V was clipped by 5 bases and J by 4 bases; unmatched bases: 8. The CDR3 consists of 15 residues. CDR3 nucleotides: TGTGCCAGCAGCCCGCCGGGACTAGATTCAGATACGCAGTATTTT. Residues: CASSPPGLDSDTQYF.

This clonotype was seen a handful of times. The rearrangement joins TRBV20-1 to TRBJ2-3; tentative D call: TRBD2 (6 bases). CDR1 is DFQATT, CDR2 SNEGSKA, per germline (reference sequence). The CDR3 consists of 14 residues. V gave up 2 bases and J gave up 3 bases, with 12 bases separating them. CDR3 protein: CSARRSAGTDTQYF. The DNA for the CDR3 is TGCAGTGCTAGAAGGTCGGCGGGGACAGATACGCAGTATTTT.

The table lists this clonotype with a few counts. CDR3 sequence (DNA): TGCAGCGTGCGGATGGGTATGAGGGAGACCCAGTACTTC. It is translated as CSVRMGMRETQYF. The chain combines TRBV29-1 with TRBJ2-5; D remains unclear. The CDR3 runs 13 residues. Germline loops: CDR1 SQVTM, CDR2 ANQGSEA. Trimming left V 6 bases short and J 5 bases short, with 16 bases between.

This clonotype was observed many times. This chain connects TRBV25-1 to TRBJ1-2; D not certain. The CDR3 sequence is 11 residues long. The V gene lost 1 base and the J gene lost 8 bases, with 5 bases spanning the gap. The germline V gene encodes CDR1 MGHDK and CDR2 SYGVNS. The CDR3 protein is CASSESGGYTF. CDR3 DNA: TGTGCCAGCAGTGAATCTGGCGGCTACACCTTC.

V and J are TRBV20-1 and TRBJ1-2; 9 nucleotides agree with TRBD1. V was clipped by 4 bases and J by 4 bases; unmatched bases: 10. Germline V gene data show CDR1 as DFQATT and CDR2 as SNEGSKA (reference sequence). There are 15 residues in the CDR3. The CDR3 DNA sequence: TGCAGTGCTACCCCGGTACTGACAGGGGGCTATGGCTACACCTTC. The encoded protein is CSATPVLTGGYGYTF.

The chain joins TRBV4-2 to TRBJ1-1; D might be TRBD1 (6 bases). CDR3 length: 14 amino acids. Trimming removed 3 bases at V and 7 bases at J, with 15 bases between. The V gene's germline CDR1 is LGHNA and CDR2 YNFKEQ. The CDR3 DNA reads as TGTGCCAGCAGCCAGTCCGGAGGGGGTGGTGAAGCTTTCTTT. It codes for CASSQSGGGGEAFF.

This clonotype came up a few times. This chain uses TRBV7-9 with TRBJ1-2, with 8 positions matching TRBD1. This CDR3 has 14 amino acids. Germline loops: CDR1 SEHNR, CDR2 FQNEAQ (reference sequence). With 5 bases clipped from V and 8 bases from J, the junction kept 10 bases outside the gene matches. CDR3 in amino acids: CASSPTDRGRGYTF. DNA for the CDR3: TGTGCCAGCAGCCCAACCGACAGGGGTCGGGGCTACACCTTC.

The chain is built from TRBV7-9 and TRBJ2-3; 8 positions match TRBD1. Trimming took 0 bases from V and 3 from J; bases not matched to a gene: 2. The CDR3 runs 15 residues. Germline loops: CDR1 SEHNR, CDR2 FQNEAQ (reference sequence). Written as DNA, the CDR3 is TGTGCCAGCAGCTTAGCCAGGGGGCCGACAGATACGCAGTATTTT. Protein: CASSLARGPTDTQYF.

J is TRBJ2-3 and V is TRBV5-1; 8 nucleotides match TRBD1. V shed 0 bases, J shed 0 bases, and the junction held 3 bases outside the gene matches. The CDR3 loop spans 16 amino acids. CDR1 is SGHRS, CDR2 YFSETQ, per germline. CDR3 nucleotides: TGCGCCAGCAGCTTGGCCGGGACAGGTAGCACAGATACGCAGTATTTT. Its translation: CASSLAGTGSTDTQYF.

The chain is built from TRBV2 and TRBJ2-5; TRBD1 is a possible D gene (6 bases). This CDR3 region has 15 residues. Germline lookup yields CDR1 SNHLY and CDR2 FYNNEI. The V and J ends lost 7 bases and 4 bases respectively, with 19 bases between them. CDR3 DNA sequence: TGTGCCAGCACCCAGTTCACAGGGTTTGGAGAGACCCAGTACTTC. This codes for CASTQFTGFGETQYF.

V is TRBV6-2 or TRBV6-3 and J is TRBJ2-1; D unresolved. CDR3 length: 12 amino acids. Trimming shortened V by 6 bases and J by 5 bases, and 8 bases separated the two germline ends. Per germline, CDR1 MNHEY and CDR2 SVGEGT. This CDR3 reads CASSWTNNEQFF. In DNA, the CDR3 is TGTGCCAGCAGCTGGACGAACAATGAGCAGTTCTTC.

This chain links TRBV30 with TRBJ1-1; D is possibly TRBD1 (6 bases). CDR1 and CDR2 (germline): GTSNPN, SVGIG (reference sequence). V lost 2 bases and J lost 11, with 15 bases in between. This CDR3 is 12 amino acids long. The DNA for the CDR3 is TGTGCCTGGAGTAGACAGGTCCGAGGGGCTTTCTTT. Translation gives CAWSRQVRGAFF.

This clonotype was picked up a small number of times. In nucleotides, the CDR3 is TGTGCCAGCAGCCCCCGGGACAAGGAGAACGAGCAGTACTTC. It yields the protein CASSPRDKENEQYF. This sequence joins TRBV7-9 and TRBJ2-7; D perhaps matches TRBD1 (6 bases). Trimming shortened V by 5 bases and J by 5 bases, and 16 bases separated the two germline ends. The CDR3 runs to 14 residues. CDR1 and CDR2 from the germline V gene are SEHNR and FQNEAQ (reference sequence).

This clonotype was recorded a few times. This chain uses TRBV7-2 with TRBJ2-1; unclear D gene. V was cut by 1 base and J by 7 bases, with 11 bases left in between. The CDR3 has 14 residues. Germline CDR1 reads SGHTA; CDR2 reads FQGNSA. Here the CDR3 reads CASSLERTANEQFF. The CDR3 bases are TGTGCCAGCAGCTTAGAGAGGACGGCGAATGAGCAGTTCTTC.

The V call is TRBV9, the J call TRBJ2-5; 11 bases agree with TRBD2. The CDR3 extends over 14 amino acids. Germline V CDR1 and CDR2: SGDLS, YYNGEE. The V segment lost 3 bases and the J segment 5 bases; nucleotides outside the gene matches: 3. CDR3 sequence: CASSGLAGRETQYF. Written as DNA, the CDR3 is TGTGCCAGCAGCGGACTAGCGGGGAGGGAGACCCAGTACTTC.

This clonotype was counted a few times. V usage is TRBV6-2 or TRBV6-3 and J usage is TRBJ2-6; D call uncertain. Germline CDR1 and CDR2: MNHEY and SVGEGT. Trimming took 3 bases from V and 1 from J, leaving 7 bases between them. The CDR3 totals 15 residues. The chain's CDR3 is CASSYWASGANVLTF. The CDR3 DNA reads as TGTGCCAGCAGTTATTGGGCGTCTGGGGCCAACGTCCTGACTTTC.